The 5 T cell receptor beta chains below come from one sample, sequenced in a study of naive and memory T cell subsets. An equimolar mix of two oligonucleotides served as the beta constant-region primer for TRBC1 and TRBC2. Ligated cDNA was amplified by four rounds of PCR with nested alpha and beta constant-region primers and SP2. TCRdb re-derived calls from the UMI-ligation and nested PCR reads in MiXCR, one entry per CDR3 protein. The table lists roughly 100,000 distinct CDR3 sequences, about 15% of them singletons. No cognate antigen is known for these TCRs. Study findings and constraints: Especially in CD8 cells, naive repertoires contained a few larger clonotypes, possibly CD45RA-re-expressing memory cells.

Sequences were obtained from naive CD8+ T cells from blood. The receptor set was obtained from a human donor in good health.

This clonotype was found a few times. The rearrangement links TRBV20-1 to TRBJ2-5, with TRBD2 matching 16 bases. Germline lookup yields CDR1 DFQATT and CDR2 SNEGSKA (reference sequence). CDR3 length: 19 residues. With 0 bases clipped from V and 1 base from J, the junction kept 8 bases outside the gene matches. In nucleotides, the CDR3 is TGCAGTGCTAGAGATCTTCAGGGACTAGCGGGAGGGCCCCAAGAGACCCAGTACTTC. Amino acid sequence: CSARDLQGLAGGPQETQYF.

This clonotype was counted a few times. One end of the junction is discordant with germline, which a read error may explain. CDR3 sequence (DNA): TGCAGCGTTGAGACTGATTTCCCCCCCCGGGATTTT. Protein sequence: CSVETDFPPRDF. This rearrangement joins TRBV29-1 to TRBJ2-3; no firm D call. Germline assignment: CDR1 SQVTM and CDR2 ANQGSEA. The CDR3 sequence is 12 residues long.

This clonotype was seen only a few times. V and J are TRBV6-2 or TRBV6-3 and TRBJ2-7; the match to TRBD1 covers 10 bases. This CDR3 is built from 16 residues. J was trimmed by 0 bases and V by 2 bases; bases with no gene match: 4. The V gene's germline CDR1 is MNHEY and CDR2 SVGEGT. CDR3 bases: TGTGCCAGCAGTTACGGGGACAGGGGATCCTCCTACGAGCAGTACTTC. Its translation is CASSYGDRGSSYEQYF.

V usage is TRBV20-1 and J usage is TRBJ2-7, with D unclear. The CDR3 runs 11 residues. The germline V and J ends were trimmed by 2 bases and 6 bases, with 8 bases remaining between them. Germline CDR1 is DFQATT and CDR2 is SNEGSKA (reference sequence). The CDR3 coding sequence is TGCAGTGCTAGAAGAGTAAGCGAGCAGTACTTC. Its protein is CSARRVSEQYF.

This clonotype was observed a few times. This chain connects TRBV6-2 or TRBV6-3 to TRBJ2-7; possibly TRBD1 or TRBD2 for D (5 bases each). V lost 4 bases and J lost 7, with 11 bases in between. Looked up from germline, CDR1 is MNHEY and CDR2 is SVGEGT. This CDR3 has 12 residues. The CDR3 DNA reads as TGTGCCAGCAGTTTTGAGGGACGAGAGCAGTACTTC. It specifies CASSFEGREQYF.